This passage covers 27 T cell receptor beta chains from one sample sequenced in a study of graft-versus-host responses after intestinal transplantation. Sequenced by immunoSEQ multiplex PCR; TCRdb stores in-frame clones only, minus some. The sample yields around 96,000 clones, over 75% seen once. The sequencing here drew on PBMCs, taken around 450 days after intestinal transplant. These receptors came from a human patient who received an intestinal transplant, so some T cells may come from the graft donor.

V usage is TRBV5-1 and J usage is TRBJ1-6, with D possibly TRBD1 on 6 matching bases. Germline V gene data show CDR1 as SGHRS and CDR2 as YFSETQ. The V and J ends lost 2 bases and 9 bases respectively, with 18 bases between them. This CDR3 has 16 residues. This chain's CDR3 is CASSLRGGYLASPLHF. The DNA of the CDR3 is TGCGCCAGCAGCTTAAGGGGGGGGTATCTCGCTTCACCCCTCCACTTT.

The genes are TRBV7-3 and TRBJ2-1; no reliable D call. The V gene's germline CDR1 is SGHTA and CDR2 FQGTGA. The CDR3 is 13 residues long. The V end lost 1 base, the J end lost 10 bases, and 11 bases lay between the germline ends. As DNA, the CDR3 is TGTGCCAGCAGCTTAAATGTGCTCAGGGAGCAGTTCTTC. It codes for CASSLNVLREQFF.

The chain couples TRBV13 to TRBJ2-7; D gene unclear. Trimming stripped 4 bases from V and 4 bases from J, with 5 bases between. CDR3 length: 11 amino acids. Per germline, CDR1 PRHDT and CDR2 FYEKMQ (reference sequence). The CDR3 sequence: CASSYSYEQYF. The CDR3 nucleotides read TGTGCCAGCAGCTACTCTTACGAGCAGTACTTC.

The rearrangement uses TRBV13 and TRBJ1-1; D is ambiguous. V was shortened by 5 bases and J by 0 bases, with 7 bases between the two germline ends. Germline values: CDR1 PRHDT, CDR2 FYEKMQ (reference sequence). The CDR3 runs 13 residues. The DNA for the CDR3 is TGTGCCAGCAGCCTTGAGCTGAACACTGAAGCTTTCTTT. Translation gives CASSLELNTEAFF.

In nucleotides, the CDR3 is TGCGCCAGCAGCTTGGAGGAGGTCCCCTACGAGCAGTACTTC. It translates to CASSLEEVPYEQYF. The chain has TRBV5-1 and TRBJ2-5, with D perhaps TRBD2 (5 bases). With the DNA end fitting TRBJ2-7 better, the J assignment may be wrong. This CDR3 has 14 residues. CDR1 is SGHRS, CDR2 YFSETQ, per germline.

CDR3: CASSQDPGGPSEQFF. The CDR3 region has the DNA TGTGCCAGCAGCCAAGACCCGGGGGGGCCGAGTGAGCAGTTCTTC. This sequence joins TRBV4-2 and TRBJ2-1; 8 bases map to TRBD2. CDR1 is LGHNA and CDR2 is YNFKEQ in the germline V gene. The CDR3 covers 15 residues. V was clipped by 0 bases and J by 9 bases; unmatched bases: 7.

V usage is TRBV29-1 and J usage is TRBJ1-1; D call uncertain. Germline V gene data show CDR1 as SQVTM and CDR2 as ANQGSEA. Trimming removed 4 bases from V and 2 bases from J, with 8 bases in between. CDR3 length: 12 amino acids. The DNA of the CDR3 is TGCAGCGTTGTCCCCCCAAACACTGAAGCTTTCTTT. Translation: CSVVPPNTEAFF.

The genes are TRBV6-6 and TRBJ2-5, with D possibly TRBD2 on 6 matching bases. Between the trimmed V and J ends, which lost 1 base and 2 bases, there was a span of 11 bases. Germline CDR1 MNHNY, CDR2 SVGAGI (reference sequence). The CDR3 has 15 residues. The CDR3 reads CASSYLRGGQETQYF. CDR3 DNA sequence: TGTGCCAGCAGTTACTTACGTGGAGGGCAAGAGACCCAGTACTTC.

V is TRBV10-1 and J is TRBJ2-5; tentatively, D is TRBD1 (6 bases). The germline CDR1 and CDR2 sequences are WNHNN and SYGVQD (reference sequence). CDR3 length: 15 residues. V was trimmed by 2 bases and J by 5 bases, leaving 15 bases between them. The CDR3 nucleotides are TGCGCCAGCAGTGAGCCACAGGGAAGGGGCGAGACCCAGTACTTC. The encoded protein is CASSEPQGRGETQYF.

The gene calls are TRBV10-1 and TRBJ1-1, with D unclear. CDR3 length: 12 amino acids. V was trimmed by 4 bases and J by 3 bases, leaving 6 bases between them. Germline V gene sequence: CDR1 WNHNN, CDR2 SYGVQD (reference sequence). CDR3 residues: CASSGQHTEAFF. In DNA, the CDR3 is TGCGCCAGCAGTGGTCAGCACACTGAAGCTTTCTTT.

This clone was observed a single time. The V gene is TRBV7-6, the J gene TRBJ1-6; TRBD1 matches at 10 bases. There are 17 residues in the CDR3. CDR1 is SGHVS and CDR2 is FNYEAQ in the germline V gene. V was clipped by 2 bases and J by 7 bases; unmatched bases: 8. The CDR3 sequence is CASSLLSGTGDNSPLHF. The CDR3 region has the DNA TGTGCCAGCAGCTTATTATCTGGGACAGGGGACAATTCACCCCTCCACTTT.

The chain carries TRBV5-1 and TRBJ2-3; D call uncertain. The CDR3 is 13 residues long. The V gene's germline CDR1 is SGHRS and CDR2 YFSETQ. V shed 5 bases and J shed 0 bases, with 7 bases lying between them. Written as DNA, the CDR3 is TGCGCCAGCAGACCCGGGAGCACAGATACGCAGTATTTT. Translated, it gives CASRPGSTDTQYF.

The rearrangement joins TRBV10-1 to TRBJ2-3, with D uncertain. CDR1 and CDR2 (germline): WNHNN, SYGVQD (reference sequence). V lost 0 bases and J 6 bases, leaving 10 bases between the germline ends. The CDR3 has 14 amino acids. The CDR3 is CASSESAGRDTQYF. CDR3 nucleotide sequence: TGCGCCAGCAGTGAGTCGGCCGGGCGGGATACGCAGTATTTT.

The chain has TRBV2 and TRBJ1-2; TRBD1 is a possible D gene (6 bases). Germline assignment: CDR1 SNHLY and CDR2 FYNNEI. V lost 0 bases to trimming and J lost 6 bases, with 8 bases between them. The CDR3 consists of 13 residues. CDR3 sequence (DNA): TGTGCCAGCAGTGAAGCAGGGGGAGATGGCTACACCTTC. Encoded protein: CASSEAGGDGYTF.

This chain connects TRBV10-3 to TRBJ1-6, with a weak D call TRBD1 (6 bases). This CDR3 has 15 amino acids. Germline V gene lookup returns CDR1 ENHRY and CDR2 SYGVKD. Trimming left V 6 bases short and J 7 bases short, with 16 bases between. CDR3 nucleotides: TGTGCCATCAGAGGGGGAGAGGGGGTAAATTCACCCCTCCACTTT. This codes for CAIRGGEGVNSPLHF.

This clone is a singleton in its sample. V usage is TRBV27 and J usage is TRBJ2-2, with no clear D. The CDR3 runs 16 residues. Germline V gene lookup returns CDR1 MNHEY and CDR2 SMNVEV (reference sequence). Trimming pared 6 bases from V and 4 bases from J, leaving 18 bases between. The CDR3: CASSLTGPLPTGELFF. The CDR3 DNA reads as TGTGCCAGCAGCTTGACCGGGCCCCTCCCCACCGGGGAGCTGTTTTTT.

The rearrangement uses TRBV4-1 and TRBJ1-3; TRBD1 matches 7 bases. CDR1 MGHRA and CDR2 YSYEKL come from the germline V gene. V dropped 1 base and J dropped 0; count of bases not matched to a gene: 6. CDR3 length: 17 residues. The CDR3 loop is CASSQGTGLSSGNTIYF. Here the CDR3 DNA reads TGCGCCAGCAGCCAAGGGACAGGCCTTTCCTCTGGAAACACCATATATTTT.

The gene calls are TRBV6-5 and TRBJ1-5, with 8 bases fitting TRBD1. The CDR3 extends over 14 amino acids. V dropped 3 bases and J dropped 11; count of bases not matched to a gene: 9. Germline-derived CDR1 and CDR2 are MNHEY and SVGAGI. The CDR3 DNA follows: TGTGCCAGCAGTTATCAGGGGGCGACGGGGTCCCAGCATTTT. Encoded protein: CASSYQGATGSQHF.

This chain connects TRBV5-6 to TRBJ1-1, with D unresolved. CDR3 length equals 13 residues. Trimming took off 0 bases at V and 10 bases at J, with 13 bases between the two ends. Germline V CDR1 and CDR2: SGHDT, YYEEEE. CDR3 sequence reads: CASSLVGPAGAFF. CDR3 nucleotide sequence: TGTGCCAGCAGCTTGGTGGGCCCCGCCGGAGCTTTCTTT.

This clone was detected only a few times. The rearrangement links TRBV4-1 to TRBJ1-1, with D perhaps matching TRBD1 (6 bases). This CDR3 is built from 15 residues. Germline V gives CDR1 MGHRA, CDR2 YSYEKL. V lost 4 bases and J lost 2, with 14 bases in between. The CDR3 nucleotides are TGCGCCAGCAGCCCAGGGGCAGGGAGCAACACTGAAGCTTTCTTT. This sequence encodes CASSPGAGSNTEAFF.

This chain uses TRBV25-1 with TRBJ1-3; D uncertain. The CDR3 consists of 11 residues. CDR1 and CDR2 (germline): MGHDK, SYGVNS. The CDR3 DNA is TGTGCGATGGGAACTGGAAACACCATATATTTT. Its translation is CAMGTGNTIYF.

The V gene is TRBV19, the J gene TRBJ2-7; possible D gene TRBD1, 6 bases. Deletions cut 4 bases from V and 6 bases from J, with 13 bases between. This CDR3 contains 13 residues. Germline values: CDR1 LNHDA, CDR2 SQIVND (reference sequence). The CDR3 DNA follows: TGTGCCAGTAGTACAGGGGAACGGAGCGAGCAGTACTTC. Amino acid sequence: CASSTGERSEQYF.

The V call is TRBV6-1, the J call TRBJ2-1, with a possible D match to TRBD2 (6 bases). V was clipped by 2 bases and J by 0 bases, with 14 bases between them. The CDR3 is made up of 17 amino acids. CDR1 MNHNS and CDR2 SASEGT come from the germline V gene. Written as DNA, the CDR3 is TGTGCCAGCAGTGAATTCGCGGGGCCAAGCTCCTACAATGAGCAGTTCTTC. Translating it yields CASSEFAGPSSYNEQFF.

V is TRBV4-1 and J is TRBJ2-3, with D perhaps matching TRBD1 (6 bases). From germline, CDR1 is MGHRA and CDR2 YSYEKL. Trimming pared 4 bases from V and 0 bases from J, leaving 8 bases between. The CDR3 is made up of 14 amino acids. CDR3 residues: CASSRGPSTDTQYF. The DNA of the CDR3 is TGCGCCAGCAGCCGGGGGCCGAGCACAGATACGCAGTATTTT.

J is TRBJ2-7 and V is TRBV7-3; weak D call: TRBD2 (5 bases). The length of the CDR3 is 15 residues. Germline-derived CDR1 and CDR2 are SGHTA and FQGTGA. V gave up 3 bases and J gave up 3 bases, with 15 bases separating them. In DNA form, the CDR3 reads TGTGCCAGCAGCTTGGACGGGTCGGGAAACTACGAGCAGTACTTC. Amino acids: CASSLDGSGNYEQYF.

The V gene is TRBV7-9, the J gene TRBJ2-5; 10 bases match TRBD2. Germline trimming cut 7 bases from V and 7 bases from J; bases unmatched to any gene: 12. The CDR3 totals 15 residues. CDR1 is SEHNR, CDR2 FQNEAQ, per germline (reference sequence). Here the CDR3 reads CASTGTSVPLGTQYF. In nucleotides, the CDR3 is TGTGCCAGCACCGGGACTAGCGTGCCCCTGGGGACCCAGTACTTC.

The chain recombines TRBV29-1 with TRBJ2-7; D is possibly TRBD1 (6 bases). The CDR3 covers 13 residues. Trimming took 6 bases from V and 0 from J, leaving 12 bases between them. In germline, CDR1 is SQVTM, CDR2 ANQGSEA. The CDR3 protein is CSVRDTISYEQYF. For the CDR3, the DNA is TGCAGCGTCCGGGACACTATCTCCTACGAGCAGTACTTC.